This record covers a single T cell receptor (beta chain). This sample stems from a study of T-cell memory formation after mild COVID-19. TCRdb analysed the 5' RACE reads with MiXCR anew, one entry per CDR3 protein. The repertoire holds approximately 190,000 distinct CDR3 sequences, with around 16% as singletons. This CDR3 region has 15 residues. Germline CDR1 is ENHRY and CDR2 is SYGVKD. V lost 2 bases and J lost 5; bases outside the gene matches: 5. The TCR sequence derives from an adult woman who had mild COVID-19 (a few samples of this study predate the infection). Cell type and time point are not known. The chain links TRBV10-3 to TRBJ2-5; 10 bases are shared with TRBD2. The sample was PBMCs or a T cell subset sorted from them (not recorded which). The CDR3, as DNA: TGTGCCATCAGTGAGAAGAGCGGGGGGGATGAGACCCAGTACTTC. Translating it yields CAISEKSGGDETQYF.